These 26 T cell receptor beta chains originate from one sample sequenced in a study of T cells in Graves' hyperthyroidism and ophthalmopathy. Authors of the study amplified TCR beta CDR3 regions from RNA transcripts. HTBI primers drove first-round RT-PCR of the TCR CDR3. TCRdb redid the calling of the multiplex PCR reads with MiXCR, one entry per CDR3 protein. The table lists hundreds of thousands of distinct CDR3 sequences, roughly 46% of them singletons. Source material: peripheral blood or thyroid tissue (not recorded which). These receptors all stem from an adult man with Graves' disease, either hyperthyroidism or ophthalmopathy (not recorded which).

This clonotype has at least ten counts. CDR3 loop: CASSYPHRDGYTF. The CDR3 DNA is TGTGCCAGCAGTTACCCCCACAGGGACGGCTACACCTTC. V usage is TRBV6-5 and J usage is TRBJ1-2; D might be TRBD1 (6 bases). This CDR3 has 13 residues. Germline CDR1 reads MNHEY; CDR2 reads SVGAGI. V was pared by 2 bases and J by 8 bases, with 12 bases between.

This chain joins TRBV7-8 and TRBJ1-3; 12 bases are a match to TRBD1. J lost 3 bases, V lost 4 bases, and 7 bases had no gene match. This CDR3 is built from 17 residues. The germline CDR1 and CDR2 sequences are SGHVS and FQNEAQ. The CDR3 spells CASSYTGTGGSGNTIYF. As DNA, the CDR3 is TGTGCCAGCAGCTACACCGGGACAGGGGGCAGTGGAAACACCATATATTTT.

The rearrangement joins TRBV7-2 to TRBJ1-4, with TRBD1 as a possible D gene (6 bases). Germline V lookup: CDR1 SGHTA, CDR2 FQGNSA. V lost 7 bases to trimming and J lost 4 bases, with 16 bases between them. The CDR3 has 15 residues. This chain's CDR3 is CASTPDDRFNEKLFF. CDR3 bases: TGTGCCAGCACCCCCGACGACAGGTTTAATGAAAAACTGTTTTTT.

This chain joins TRBV14 and TRBJ2-2, with 7 bases matching TRBD2. The V and J ends lost 0 bases and 6 bases, in that order; junction bases with no gene match: 7. The CDR3 is 16 residues long. Germline values: CDR1 SGHDN, CDR2 FVKESK. CDR3 in amino acids: CASSQEGGSKSGELFF. The CDR3 bases are TGTGCCAGCAGCCAAGAGGGCGGGAGTAAGTCCGGGGAGCTGTTTTTT.

In regard to this clonotype: One end of the junction does not line up with germline, which may come from a read error. V usage is TRBV5-5 and J usage is TRBJ2-2; 10 bases are shared with TRBD1. Germline CDR1 SGHKS, CDR2 YYEKEE (reference sequence). The CDR3 spans 13 residues. CDR3 DNA sequence: TGCGCCAGCAGCTTTGTAGGGACAGGGGAGCTGCTTTTT. Residues: CASSFVGTGELLF.

This rearrangement joins TRBV7-8 to TRBJ1-5; 8 nucleotides match TRBD1. This CDR3 region has 16 residues. V was clipped by 6 bases and J by 3 bases; unmatched bases: 10. Germline V gene data show CDR1 as SGHVS and CDR2 as FQNEAQ. CDR3 DNA: TGTGCCAGCAGAGACCTGACAGGGGCTTACAATCAGCCCCAGCATTTT. It yields the protein CASRDLTGAYNQPQHF.

There are many counts of this clonotype. This chain joins TRBV5-1 and TRBJ1-2; D perhaps matches TRBD1 (6 bases). The length of the CDR3 is 14 residues. CDR1 is SGHRS, CDR2 YFSETQ, per germline. The V end was cut by 0 bases, the J end by 3 bases, with 9 bases between. CDR3 DNA sequence: TGCGCCAGCAGCTTGGCGGCAGGGGACTATGGCTACACCTTC. This sequence encodes CASSLAAGDYGYTF.

This CDR3 reads CAISEGTSVYEQYF. In DNA form, the CDR3 reads TGTGCCATCAGTGAGGGGACTAGCGTCTACGAGCAGTACTTC. The chain carries TRBV10-3 and TRBJ2-7, with 10 positions matching TRBD2. Germline V CDR1 and CDR2: ENHRY, SYGVKD. Losses at the gene ends were 2 bases for V and 3 bases for J; bases not matched to a gene: 1. The CDR3 spans 14 residues.

The sample holds a few counts of this clonotype. The J gene is TRBJ1-5, the V gene TRBV5-8; D possibly corresponds to TRBD1 (6 bases). V lost 4 bases to trimming and J lost 1 base, with 15 bases between them. The CDR3 is made up of 16 amino acids. Looked up from germline, CDR1 is SGHTS and CDR2 is YDEGEE. The CDR3 loop reads CASSQEGGRSNQPQHF. The CDR3 DNA is TGTGCCAGCAGCCAAGAAGGGGGACGGAGCAATCAGCCCCAGCATTTT.

The J gene is TRBJ1-2, the V gene TRBV10-3; 7 bases map to TRBD1. The length of the CDR3 is 12 residues. Per the germline V gene, CDR1 is ENHRY and CDR2 is SYGVKD. CDR3 sequence reads: CAIHAGGYGYTF. The CDR3, as DNA: TGTGCTATTCATGCAGGGGGCTATGGCTACACCTTC.

The rearrangement uses TRBV11-2 and TRBJ2-2, with 8 bases lining up with TRBD1. There are 17 residues in the CDR3. CDR1 SGHAT and CDR2 FQNNGV come from the germline V gene. V shed 5 bases, J shed 3 bases, and the junction held 11 bases outside the gene matches. The CDR3 here is CASSASGRTGYTGELFF. In nucleotides, the CDR3 is TGTGCCAGCAGCGCATCCGGAAGGACAGGGTACACCGGGGAGCTGTTTTTT.

As for this clonotype: This may come from a read error, since a much larger clone is one base off. The V gene is TRBV15, the J gene TRBJ2-5, with 9 bases aligning to TRBD2. The CDR3 contains 16 residues. Per germline, CDR1 LNHNV and CDR2 YYDKDF (reference sequence). The CDR3: CGTSRAVGTSSGTQYF. The DNA for the CDR3 is TGTGGCACCAGCAGAGCCGTCGGGACTAGCTCTGGGACCCAGTACTTC. Looking up the rest from reference TRBV15 and TRBJ2-5 gives the full variable domain: DAMVIQNPRYQVTQFGKPVTLSCSQTLNHNVMYWYQQKSSQAPKLLFHYYDKDFNNEADTPDNFQSRRPNTSFCFLDIRSPGLGDTAMYLCGTSRAVGTSSGTQYFGPGTRLLVL.

This clonotype was recorded a few times. The chain carries TRBV29-1 and TRBJ1-5; the D gene is possibly TRBD1 (6 bases). Germline V gene sequence: CDR1 SQVTM, CDR2 ANQGSEA. The CDR3 length is 13 residues. V was cut by 1 base and J by 5 bases, with 9 bases left in between. The CDR3 loop reads CSVEGTEDQPQHF. CDR3 sequence (DNA): TGCAGCGTTGAAGGGACAGAAGATCAGCCCCAGCATTTT. Combining the CDR3 with reference TRBV29-1 and TRBJ1-5 gives the whole variable domain SAVISQKPSRDICQRGTSLTIQCQVDSQVTMMFWYRQQPGQSLTLIATANQGSEATYESGFVIDKFPISRPNLTFSTLTVSNMSPEDSSIYLCSVEGTEDQPQHFGDGTRLSIL.

The chain employs TRBV25-1 and TRBJ1-1; D remains unclear. The CDR3 consists of 14 residues. The V gene's germline CDR1 is MGHDK and CDR2 SYGVNS. Trimming took off 6 bases at V and 2 bases at J, with 13 bases between the two ends. The CDR3 nucleotides are TGTGCCAGCAGCAGTATCGGGGTAAACACTGAAGCTTTCTTT. Protein product: CASSSIGVNTEAFF.

In its sample, this clonotype was seen many times. The chain's CDR3 is CASSSPGQGDEKLFF. In DNA form, the CDR3 reads TGTGCCAGCAGCTCTCCCGGACAGGGCGATGAAAAACTGTTTTTT. J is TRBJ1-4 and V is TRBV7-9; TRBD1 matches 8 bases. This CDR3 has 15 amino acids. V lost 4 bases and J lost 6; bases outside the gene matches: 7. In germline, CDR1 is SEHNR, CDR2 FQNEAQ (reference sequence).

This clonotype was seen repeatedly, ten times or more. The chain uses TRBV24-1 and TRBJ2-2; 12 positions agree with TRBD2. This CDR3 is built from 16 residues. Germline lookup yields CDR1 KGHDR and CDR2 SFDVKD. The V segment lost 4 bases and the J segment 6 bases; nucleotides outside the gene matches: 5. CDR3 in amino acids: CATSETSGSGAGELFF. In DNA, the CDR3 is TGTGCCACCAGTGAGACTAGCGGGAGTGGAGCCGGGGAGCTGTTTTTT.

This rearrangement joins TRBV10-3 to TRBJ1-1; D call uncertain. This CDR3 is 13 amino acids long. Between the trimmed V and J ends, which lost 8 bases and 1 base, there was a span of 11 bases. CDR1 ENHRY and CDR2 SYGVKD come from the germline V gene. Here the CDR3 reads CAIGRSENTEAFF. The CDR3 nucleotides read TGTGCCATCGGAAGATCCGAGAACACTGAAGCTTTCTTT.

This clonotype was counted at least ten times. This sequence joins TRBV2 and TRBJ2-7; TRBD1 matches 8 bases. With 0 bases clipped from V and 5 bases from J, the junction kept 6 bases outside the gene matches. Germline V gives CDR1 SNHLY, CDR2 FYNNEI. The CDR3 has 15 amino acids. The CDR3 loop is CASSEAQGAADEQYF. Here the CDR3 DNA reads TGTGCCAGCAGTGAAGCGCAGGGGGCGGCGGACGAGCAGTACTTC. Full variable domain (outside the CDR3, taken from reference TRBV2 and TRBJ2-7): EPEVTQTPSHQVTQMGQEVILRCVPISNHLYFYWYRQILGQKVEFLVSFYNNEISEKSEIFDDQFSVERPDGSNFTLKIRSTKLEDSAMYFCASSEAQGAADEQYFGPGTRLTVT.

Points on this clonotype: One base away lies a much larger clone, so this may be a sequencing read error. The chain employs TRBV10-2 and TRBJ1-4; the match to TRBD1 covers 9 bases. CDR1 is WSHSY and CDR2 is SAAADI in the germline V gene. The CDR3 length is 12 residues. CDR3 protein: CAVQGASENLFF. The CDR3 DNA sequence: TGCGCCGTACAGGGGGCTTCGGAAAACCTGTTTTTT.

This clonotype has at least ten counts. V usage is TRBV7-2 and J usage is TRBJ1-6, with unresolved D. Between the trimmed V and J ends, which lost 5 bases and 6 bases, there was a span of 14 bases. The V gene's germline CDR1 is SGHTA and CDR2 FQGNSA. The CDR3 length is 15 residues. The CDR3 spells CASSQRSGFNSPLHF. Here the CDR3 DNA reads TGTGCCAGCAGCCAAAGGTCGGGGTTTAATTCACCCCTCCACTTT.

This rearrangement joins TRBV11-2 to TRBJ1-4, with D perhaps TRBD1 (6 bases). CDR1 is SGHAT and CDR2 is FQNNGV in the germline V gene. Trimming removed 3 bases at V and 4 bases at J, with 15 bases between. This CDR3 is built from 16 residues. The CDR3 loop reads CASSFLGSRGNEKLFF. CDR3 bases: TGTGCCAGCAGCTTTTTAGGGAGCAGGGGTAATGAAAAACTGTTTTTT.

This clonotype was recorded many times. The V call is TRBV10-1, the J call TRBJ1-2, with D possibly matching TRBD1 (5 bases). V was trimmed by 9 bases and J by 2 bases, leaving 16 bases between them. The V gene's germline CDR1 is WNHNN and CDR2 SYGVQD (reference sequence). CDR3 length equals 14 residues. This CDR3 reads CARHKSGRNYGYTF. In DNA form, the CDR3 reads TGCGCCAGACACAAATCGGGACGAAACTATGGCTACACCTTC.

The table lists this clonotype with a few counts. A junction boundary mismatches the germline segment, possibly from a read error. V gene TRBV5-1 combines with J gene TRBJ2-2; maybe TRBD1 (5 bases). This CDR3 comprises 14 residues. The V gene's germline CDR1 is SGHRS and CDR2 YFSETQ. As DNA, the CDR3 is TGTGCCAGCAGCTCAAATGACAGAACCGGGGAGCTGTTTTTT. Translation gives CASSSNDRTGELFF.

This clonotype was seen ten or more times. This chain links TRBV29-1 with TRBJ2-7; 8 bases align to TRBD1. The CDR3 consists of 13 residues. The V gene's germline CDR1 is SQVTM and CDR2 ANQGSEA. V gave up 6 bases and J gave up 5 bases; unmatched junction bases: 9. In nucleotides, the CDR3 is TGCAGCGTCCCCGGACAGGGTTGGAACGAGCAGTACTTC. This encodes CSVPGQGWNEQYF.

This clonotype was picked up many times. The chain combines TRBV24-1 with TRBJ1-2, with 7 bases aligning to TRBD1. CDR3 size: 15 residues. Per the germline V gene, CDR1 is KGHDR and CDR2 is SFDVKD. The V gene end was trimmed by 4 bases and the J gene end by 2 bases; junction bases not matched to a gene: 6. In nucleotides, the CDR3 is TGTGCCACCAGTGACGCACAGGGGTACAACTATGGCTACACCTTC. Translation: CATSDAQGYNYGYTF.

With respect to this clonotype: In this CDR3 the conserved last residue, phenylalanine or tryptophan, is missing, so a read error is likely. The DNA is omitted, as the CDR3 cannot be located on it reliably, and the CDR3 follows TCRdb's listing. The chain recombines TRBV15 with TRBJ2-1; the table's TRBD2 call for D was not verified on the DNA. The germline gives CDR1 LNHNV, CDR2 YYDKDF (reference sequence). The CDR3 spans 10 amino acids, including both terminal residues. CDR3 loop: CATSRDRSAL.